The subject of this entry is one TCR beta chain. This clone was detected only once. Its binding antigen is unknown. Base qualities were left out, and no much larger clone turns up one base away. The collaborating institutions used their own protocols to collect whole blood in K2EDTA tubes. Collaborator samples were shipped for TCRbeta analysis as frozen whole blood, isolated PBMCs, or DNA extracted from either sample type. This sample stems from a study of blood T cell repertoires in COVID-19 (dated by TCRdb to the early 2020s). At the level of the whole study: The collaborator samples originated in the United States, Italy and Spain and spanned the acute and convalescent phases of COVID-19. The prospective study material was composed of cDNA or gDNA derived from T cells, B-cell-depleted T cells, or PBMCs. Deeply sampled blood TCRbeta repertoires from subjects exposed to, actively infected with, or recovered from COVID-19 were included in the dataset. The repertoires were made available in a free public database intended to serve as a resource for research on the immune response to SARS-CoV-2. The samples were drawn from two sources: the first 160 participants of the ongoing ImmuneRACE study, and over 1,000 subjects contributed by 6 global collaborators. Nearly every sample came with metadata listing a de-identified subject ID, COVID-19 status, age in years and sex. HLA class I and class II types, where available, came from metadata supplied by the sample provider rather than from assay-based typing.

General findings and caveats noted by the study authors: The quantity of clinical and demographic metadata differed by source and by participant and was supplied without curation.

The immunoSEQ Assay, a bias-controlled multiplex PCR, was used to amplify TCRbeta CDR3 regions from genomic DNA. The authors' pipeline ran thus. Nucleated cell counts per sample were estimated from amplification of reference gene primers within the assay. To quantify the absolute abundance of each unique TCRbeta CDR3 rearrangement, sequence reads were collapsed and filtered. Productive Simpson clonality was computed per sample as the square root of Simpson's diversity index over productive rearrangements. The clones in this table, taken by TCRdb from immuneACCESS, are in-frame only. Not every clone is retained; where verified, under half of the shortfall comes from an unresolved V gene, and the cause of the rest is unknown. V and J calls and clone size are given by that table; D and trimming were obtained from the DNA. The sample includes about 44,000 clones, with about nine tenths observed a single time. Less than 20% of the sample goes to the ten largest clones.

At the junction V is shortened by 1 base and J by 3 bases; bases outside the gene matches: 3. The CDR3 measures 14 amino acids from cysteine to phenylalanine. The entry retains the CDR3 DNA only, 42 bases that are in frame from base 1. Looking up the germline V gene yields CDR1 SGHRS and CDR2 YFSETQ. The sequence was obtained from a man aged 65-85 years with active COVID-19. The sequence is built from TRBV5-1 and TRBJ1-2; TRBD1 lines up with 7 middle nucleotides. Material for sequencing was peripheral blood. The bases are TGCGCCAGCAGCTTGACAGGGGCGGACTATGGCTACACCTTC. Protein translation: CASSLTGADYGYTF.